This TCR beta chain was identified in a study of cytomegalovirus exposure and HLA in healthy donors. The CDR3 length is 17 residues. In germline, CDR1 is GTSNPN, CDR2 SVGIG (reference sequence). V was shortened by 0 bases and J by 3 bases, with 18 bases between the two germline ends. Assay used: immunoSEQ multiplex PCR; TCRdb lists only in-frame clones, some missing. This table holds 110,000 or so clones, approximately 91% found once. The specimen sequenced was PBMCs. The gene calls are TRBV30 and TRBJ1-5; D ambiguous. The sequence was obtained from a man aged 18 to 30 in good health and CMV-seropositive. CDR3 DNA: TGTGCCTGGAGTGTTGTGGAAGGTTCCGGGTCCAATCAGCCCCAGCATTTT. Protein product: CAWSVVEGSGSNQPQHF.